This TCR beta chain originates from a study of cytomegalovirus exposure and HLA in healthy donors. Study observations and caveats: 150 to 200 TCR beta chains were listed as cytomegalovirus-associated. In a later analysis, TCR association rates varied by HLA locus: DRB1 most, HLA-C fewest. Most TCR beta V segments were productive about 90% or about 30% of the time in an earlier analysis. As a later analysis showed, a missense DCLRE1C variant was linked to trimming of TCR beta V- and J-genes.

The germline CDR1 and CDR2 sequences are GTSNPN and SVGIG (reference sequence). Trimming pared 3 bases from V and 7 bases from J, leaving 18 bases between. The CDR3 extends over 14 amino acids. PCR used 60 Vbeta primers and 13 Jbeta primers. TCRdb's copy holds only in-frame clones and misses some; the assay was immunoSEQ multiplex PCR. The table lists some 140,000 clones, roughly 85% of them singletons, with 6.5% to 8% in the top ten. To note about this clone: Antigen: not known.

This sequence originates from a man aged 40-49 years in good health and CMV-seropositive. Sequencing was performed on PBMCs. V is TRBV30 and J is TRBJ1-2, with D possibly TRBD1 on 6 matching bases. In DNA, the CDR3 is TGTGCCTGGAGAGCGGCGTCAGGGGTCGCTGGCTACACCTTC. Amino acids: CAWRAASGVAGYTF. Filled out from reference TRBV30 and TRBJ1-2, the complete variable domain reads SQTIHQWPATLVQPVGSPLSLECTVEGTSNPNLYWYRQAAGRGLQLLFYSVGIGQISSEVPQNLSASRPQDRQFILSSKKLLLSDSGFYLCAWRAASGVAGYTFGSGTRLTVV.